The sequence of this TCR beta chain was determined in a study of blood T cells in healthy people across ages. Study at large: Template switching picked up about one barcoded beta molecule for each two T cells. Broader study findings: The study lacked donor CMV status, which possibly confounded expanded clonotype changes.

Peripheral blood, roughly 9.3 milliliters per donor, was collected. With each sample, at least 6 micrograms of total RNA were extracted. V was clipped by 4 bases and J by 10 bases; unmatched bases: 13. CDR1 is MGHRA and CDR2 is YSYEKL in the germline V gene. The CDR3 is made up of 15 amino acids. This clonotype has only a few counts. Its antigen is still unknown. Sample-barcoded 5' priming and a J-beta primer mix drove a second PCR of roughly 6 to 12 cycles. TCRdb recomputed calls from the 5' RACE reads with MiXCR, one row per CDR3 protein. The sample records roughly 1.6 million distinct CDR3 sequences, around 36% being singletons.

This sequence originates from a woman aged 25 to 39 in good health. Sequenced input: blood. The rearrangement joins TRBV4-1 to TRBJ2-1; 7 bases match TRBD1. DNA of the CDR3: TGCGCCAGCAGCCGCCCCGGGACAGCCACGTCAGAGCAGTTCTTC. Translated: CASSRPGTATSEQFF.